The T cell receptor (beta chain) under discussion was sequenced for a study of T-cell reconstitution after alpha-beta-depleted transplantation in children. With 4 bases clipped from V and 0 bases from J, the junction kept 4 bases outside the gene matches. Germline lookup yields CDR1 MGHRA and CDR2 YSYEKL. This CDR3 has 15 residues. Study-wide results and limits: T-cell numbers and diversity, one year after transplant, stemmed largely from T cells that were newly produced. Expanded clones from the graft, numbering several hundred, reportedly supplied alpha-beta T cells about two months after transplant.

For TCRbeta, the library was prepared with unique molecular identifiers. From the PCR reads, TCRdb called clonotypes with MiXCR, one entry per CDR3 protein. Among under 50,000 distinct CDR3 sequences listed, around half were seen once. About this clonotype: Its target is unknown.

The receptor comes from a boy less than two years old with SCID, due to receive a stem cell transplant. The rearrangement links TRBV4-1 to TRBJ2-3; 7 positions agree with TRBD1. The specimen comprised peripheral blood, sampled before TCRalphabeta/CD19-depleted stem cell transplant. The CDR3 DNA is TGCGCCAGCAGCCGCGAGGACAGGAGCACAGATACGCAGTATTTT. Its translation is CASSREDRSTDTQYF.